These T cell receptor beta chains were read from a single sample in a study of shared clonotypes between healthy human individuals. Sequenced by immunoSEQ multiplex PCR; TCRdb stores in-frame clones only, minus some. The sample lists about 700,000 clones; around 90% were seen once. The source material was naive CD8+ T cells sorted from blood. Every receptor here comes from a young man in good health. CDR3s include the opening cysteine and the closing phenylalanine or tryptophan. Each record gives: clone size, D gene, V gene, J gene, CDR3 protein, CDR3 DNA. The D gene is left open where the match is weak. Not every row has a clone size; where given, it reads once, few, many or a size class.

.	.	TRBV5-1	TRBJ1-5	CASSAGDSNQPQHF	TGCGCCAGCAGCGCGGGAGACAGCAATCAGCCCCAGCATTTT
.	.	TRBV10-1	TRBJ1-5	CASSELAGDCLLDNQPQHF	TGCGCCAGCAGTGAGTTGGCAGGGGATTGTTTGTTGGACAATCAGCCCCAGCATTTT
.	.	TRBV11-2	TRBJ2-5	CASSPRGGRETQYF	TGTGCCAGCAGCCCCCGAGGGGGGCGGGAGACCCAGTACTTC
.	TRBD1	TRBV7-9	TRBJ2-7	CASSLDLQGAREQYF	TGTGCCAGCAGCTTAGACCTACAGGGGGCGCGCGAGCAGTACTTC
.	.	TRBV6-1	TRBJ2-7	CASVEEALPPYEQYF	TGTGCCAGCGTTGAAGAGGCCTTACCTCCCTACGAGCAGTACTTC
.	.	TRBV5-8	TRBJ2-7	CASSLGMGSYEQYF	TGTGCCAGCAGCTTGGGGATGGGCTCCTACGAGCAGTACTTC
.	.	TRBV30	TRBJ2-7	CAWSGTKPYEQYF	TGTGCCTGGAGCGGCACGAAACCCTACGAGCAGTACTTC
.	.	TRBV10-1	TRBJ2-5	CASSEGGERGETQYF	TGCGCCAGCAGTGAGGGAGGGGAGAGGGGAGAGACCCAGTACTTC
.	TRBD1	TRBV6-6	TRBJ2-3	CASSYTWDRPTDTQYF	TGTGCCAGCAGCTATACTTGGGACAGACCCACAGATACGCAGTATTTT
.	.	TRBV7-9	TRBJ2-3	CASSFSGSWTDTQYF	TGTGCCAGCAGCTTTTCGGGGTCTTGGACAGATACGCAGTATTTT
.	.	TRBV29-1	TRBJ1-1	CSVTLHPGTGAFRVGYTEAFF	TGCAGCGTTACCCTACATCCGGGGACCGGGGCGTTTCGGGTGGGGTACACTGAAGCTTTCTTT
.	.	TRBV6-5	TRBJ2-1	CASSHGESSYNEQFF	TGTGCCAGCAGCCATGGGGAGAGCTCCTACAATGAGCAGTTCTTC
.	TRBD2	TRBV28	TRBJ2-7	CASTQGLAGAYEQYF	TGTGCCAGCACTCAGGGGCTAGCGGGAGCCTACGAGCAGTACTTC
.	.	TRBV5-1	TRBJ1-3	CASSLGGTGTDGNTIYF	TGCGCCAGCAGCTTAGGGGGGACGGGTACTGATGGAAACACCATATATTTT
.	.	TRBV9	TRBJ2-3	CASSVEGVTDTQYF	TGTGCCAGCAGCGTGGAAGGGGTCACAGATACGCAGTATTTT
.	TRBD2	TRBV27	TRBJ2-7	CASRLAGDSVYEQYF	TGTGCCAGCAGATTAGCGGGAGACAGTGTCTACGAGCAGTACTTC
.	.	TRBV5-5	TRBJ1-2	CASSLGDNAYGYTF	TGTGCCAGCAGCTTGGGGGACAACGCTTATGGCTACACCTTC
few	.	TRBV28	TRBJ1-2	CASSLSGTHYGYTF	TGTGCCAGCAGTTTATCAGGGACCCACTATGGCTACACCTTC
.	.	TRBV18	TRBJ2-5	CASSPSETQYF	TGTGCCAGCTCACCTTCGGAGACCCAGTACTTC
.	.	TRBV9	TRBJ1-1	CASSSQENPEAFF	TGTGCCAGCAGCTCCCAGGAAAACCCAGAAGCTTTCTTT
.	.	TRBV11-2	TRBJ2-3	CASSFSTSSPADTQYF	TGTGCCAGCAGCTTTAGCACTAGCTCTCCCGCAGATACGCAGTATTTT
.	.	TRBV27	TRBJ2-1	CASSTGWYEQFF	TGTGCCAGCAGCACCGGTTGGTATGAGCAGTTCTTC
.	.	TRBV7-9	TRBJ2-7	CASSSPAGVYEQYF	TGTGCCAGCAGCTCACCGGCAGGGGTTTACGAGCAGTACTTC
.	TRBD1	TRBV4-1	TRBJ1-2	CASSGRDRGRDGYTF	TGCGCCAGCAGCGGCCGGGACAGGGGGCGCGATGGCTACACCTTC
.	TRBD2	TRBV5-6	TRBJ2-1	CASSQGLAGRMYEQFF	TGTGCCAGCAGCCAGGGACTAGCGGGCCGGATGTATGAGCAGTTCTTC
.	.	TRBV2	TRBJ1-2	CASSEETAGSFSTYGYTF	TGTGCCAGCAGTGAAGAGACAGCTGGATCTTTCTCAACCTATGGCTACACCTTC
.	.	TRBV5-4	TRBJ2-7	CASSLYRGTYEQYF	TGTGCCAGCAGCTTGTACCGGGGCACCTACGAGCAGTACTTC